Shown below are 20 T cell receptor beta chains from a single sample sequenced in a study of T and B cells in COVID-19 patients. BIOMED2 TRB-A/B primer pools were used in multiplex TRB PCR. TCRdb reprocessed the multiplex PCR reads with MiXCR, giving one entry per CDR3 protein. This table holds some 10,000 distinct CDR3 sequences, roughly 31% found once. TRB was amplified from about 260-540 ng of blood genomic DNA. The material sequenced was blood. Source of these receptors: a human donor with active COVID-19.

This chain links TRBV7-6 with TRBJ2-1; TRBD2 is a possible D gene (7 bases). CDR1 and CDR2 (germline): SGHVS, FNYEAQ. This CDR3 is built from 17 residues. With 1 base removed from V and 0 bases from J, the gap between germline ends came to 13 bases. Here the CDR3 reads CASSLGGGGGSYNEQFF. The CDR3 DNA sequence: TGTGCCAGCAGCTTAGGGGGGGGCGGGGGCTCCTACAATGAGCAGTTCTTC.

By share of the sample, this clonotype is medium-sized (0.01 to 0.1%). The chain couples TRBV11-1 to TRBJ2-2; 8 bases fit TRBD1. V lost 1 base and J lost 4; bases outside the gene matches: 8. This CDR3 has 17 amino acids. Germline loops: CDR1 SGHAT, CDR2 FQDESV (reference sequence). CDR3 in amino acids: CASSLVPGGAGTGELFF. The DNA for the CDR3 is TGTGCCAGCAGCTTAGTACCAGGGGGCGCGGGCACCGGGGAGCTGTTTTTT.

The genes are TRBV20-1 and TRBJ1-5, with 7 bases lining up with TRBD1. V gave up 5 bases and J gave up 3 bases; unmatched junction bases: 10. CDR1 DFQATT and CDR2 SNEGSKA come from the germline V gene (reference sequence). The CDR3 loop spans 15 amino acids. CDR3 sequence (DNA): TGCAGTGCTGGCACCACAGGGGTTCCCAATCAGCCCCAGCATTTT. Its translation: CSAGTTGVPNQPQHF.

The V gene is TRBV6-6, the J gene TRBJ2-5; tentatively, D is TRBD1 (5 bases). The CDR3 covers 14 residues. CDR1 is MNHNY and CDR2 is SVGAGI in the germline V gene (reference sequence). V was pared by 0 bases and J by 5 bases, with 10 bases between. The CDR3 reads CASSYSDTRETQYF. The DNA of the CDR3 is TGTGCCAGCAGTTACTCGGACACCCGGGAGACCCAGTACTTC.

The chain recombines TRBV12-3 or TRBV12-4 with TRBJ1-5, with D perhaps matching TRBD1 (5 bases). The CDR3 has 15 amino acids. The germline V and J ends were trimmed by 6 bases and 4 bases, with 16 bases remaining between them. CDR3 in DNA: TGTGCCAGCAGAACACGGGGGGGGAGTAATCAGCCCCAGCATTTT. Translating it yields CASRTRGGSNQPQHF.

In its sample, this clonotype was seen once. The V and J genes are TRBV11-1 and TRBJ2-1; tentatively, D is TRBD1 (5 bases). V lost 1 base, J lost 4 bases, and 14 bases lay in between. CDR1 and CDR2 from the germline V gene are SGHAT and FQDESV (reference sequence). CDR3 length equals 16 residues. The CDR3, as DNA: TGTGCCAGCAGCTTAGATGACAGTAACCCGTACAATGAGCAGTTCTTC. Protein: CASSLDDSNPYNEQFF.

The genes are TRBV7-2 and TRBJ2-6; D is perhaps TRBD2 (5 bases). Germline CDR1 and CDR2: SGHTA and FQGNSA. V gave up 8 bases and J gave up 1 base, with 9 bases separating them. The CDR3 consists of 14 residues. The CDR3 DNA sequence: TGTGCCAGCCGGGGTGTATCTGGGGCCAACGTCCTGACTTTC. This gives the protein CASRGVSGANVLTF.

This clonotype was found a few times. This sequence joins TRBV5-4 and TRBJ1-5; a possible D gene is TRBD1 (5 bases). V lost 0 bases and J lost 3, with 7 bases in between. The CDR3 covers 14 residues. Germline V gene sequence: CDR1 SGHNT, CDR2 YYREEE (reference sequence). The CDR3 nucleotides are TGTGCCAGCAGCTTGGCGGGGGTCAATCAGCCCCAGCATTTT. This sequence encodes CASSLAGVNQPQHF. The entire variable domain, with the rest obtained from reference TRBV5-4 and TRBJ1-5, is as follows: ETGVTQSPTHLIKTRGQQVTLRCSSQSGHNTVSWYQQALGQGPQFIFQYYREEENGRGNFPPRFSGLQFPNYSSELNVNALELDDSALYLCASSLAGVNQPQHFGDGTRLSIL.

The chain combines TRBV11-1 with TRBJ1-2; 10 positions agree with TRBD1. V was clipped by 5 bases and J by 7 bases; unmatched bases: 7. Per germline, CDR1 SGHAT and CDR2 FQDESV (reference sequence). CDR3 size: 14 residues. CDR3 protein: CASSPTGTGVGYTF. As DNA, the CDR3 is TGTGCCAGCAGCCCAACCGGGACAGGGGTTGGCTACACCTTC.

This clonotype was seen a handful of times. V usage is TRBV5-6 and J usage is TRBJ2-7; maybe TRBD1 (6 bases). V dropped 5 bases and J dropped 2 bases, with 11 bases sitting between them. Germline CDR1 reads SGHDT; CDR2 reads YYEEEE. The CDR3 length is 13 residues. CDR3 in DNA: TGTGCCAGCAGTTTCGGACAGACCTACGAGCAGTACTTC. Its translation is CASSFGQTYEQYF.

This sequence joins TRBV12-3 or TRBV12-4 and TRBJ1-2, with a possible D match to TRBD1 (5 bases). Trimming removed 6 bases at V and 1 base at J, with 21 bases between. This CDR3 region has 17 residues. The CDR3 bases are TGTGCCAGCAGCTTGATTTCTTACTTACAGGTTAACTATGGCTACACCTTC. It yields the protein CASSLISYLQVNYGYTF.

This clonotype rates as medium-sized. The rearrangement links TRBV10-3 to TRBJ2-3; D unresolved. V was clipped by 4 bases and J by 4 bases, with 3 bases between them. The length of the CDR3 is 11 residues. Germline lookup yields CDR1 ENHRY and CDR2 SYGVKD. The CDR3 DNA reads TGTGCCATCAGTGCAGCAGATACGCAGTATTTT. Translating it yields CAISAADTQYF.

This clonotype is classed as medium-sized. This chain joins TRBV6-5 and TRBJ2-2; tentatively, D is TRBD1 (6 bases). This CDR3 region has 14 residues. V was trimmed by 11 bases and J by 6 bases, leaving 19 bases between them. The germline CDR1 and CDR2 sequences are MNHEY and SVGAGI. For the CDR3, the DNA is TGTGCCGTGCATGTACAGGGTGCGGCCGGGGAGCTGTTTTTT. Translated: CAVHVQGAAGELFF.

V usage is TRBV7-2 and J usage is TRBJ1-6, with D possibly being TRBD1 (5 bases). Between the trimmed V and J ends, which lost 5 bases and 7 bases, there was a span of 15 bases. The CDR3 length is 15 residues. Germline V gene lookup returns CDR1 SGHTA and CDR2 FQGNSA. For the CDR3, the DNA is TGTGCCAGCAGCACCGAGGCAGGGAACAATTCACCCCTCCACTTT. Its protein is CASSTEAGNNSPLHF. Combining the CDR3 with reference TRBV7-2 and TRBJ1-6 gives the whole variable domain GAGVSQSPSNKVTEKGKDVELRCDPISGHTALYWYRQSLGQGLEFLIYFQGNSAPDKSGLPSDRFSAERTGGSVSTLTIQRTQQEDSAVYLCASSTEAGNNSPLHFGNGTRLTVT.

The chain combines TRBV6-5 with TRBJ2-2; maybe TRBD1 (5 bases). Trimming removed 8 bases at V and 7 bases at J, with 17 bases between. The CDR3 extends over 14 amino acids. Germline CDR1 and CDR2: MNHEY and SVGAGI. DNA for the CDR3: TGTGCCAGCTTCACCCAGGGTCTTAGCGGGGAGCTGTTTTTT. This sequence encodes CASFTQGLSGELFF.

Only a few counts were recorded for this clonotype. The rearrangement uses TRBV6-6 and TRBJ2-3; no definite D call. V dropped 8 bases and J dropped 5 bases, with 14 bases sitting between them. CDR3 length: 13 residues. Germline CDR1 is MNHNY and CDR2 is SVGAGI (reference sequence). CDR3 nucleotide sequence: TGTGCCAGCGCGGACGCCATTGGAGATACGCAGTATTTT. Translating gives CASADAIGDTQYF.

By sample share, this clonotype is medium-sized. This sequence joins TRBV19 and TRBJ2-7, with 7 bases fitting TRBD1. CDR1 and CDR2 (germline): LNHDA, SQIVND (reference sequence). There are 14 residues in the CDR3. The J segment lost 3 bases and the V segment lost 4 bases, leaving 6 bases of the junction unmatched. CDR3 coding DNA: TGTGCCAGTAGTAAACCGGGACAGTTCTACGAGCAGTACTTC. This codes for CASSKPGQFYEQYF.

Comments on this clonotype: Germline and junction disagree at one end, which may indicate a read error. This chain uses TRBV15 with TRBJ2-7; weak D call: TRBD1 (6 bases). CDR1 is LNHNV, CDR2 YYDKDF, per germline (reference sequence). The CDR3 is made up of 12 amino acids. Here the CDR3 reads CATSRDQDSANF. The CDR3, as DNA: TGTGCCACCAGCAGAGATCAGGACAGCGCGAACTTC.

This clonotype rates as medium-sized. V is TRBV29-1 and J is TRBJ2-2; 7 bases agree with TRBD2. The ends lost 5 bases at V and 0 bases at J; junction bases unmatched: 0. CDR3 length equals 13 residues. Germline assignment: CDR1 SQVTM and CDR2 ANQGSEA. Written as DNA, the CDR3 is TGCAGCGTTAGCGGGGCGAACACCGGGGAGCTGTTTTTT. This codes for CSVSGANTGELFF.

V gene TRBV6-1 combines with J gene TRBJ2-2; no clear D. V shed 4 bases and J shed 0 bases, with 9 bases lying between them. The length of the CDR3 is 15 residues. Germline values: CDR1 MNHNS, CDR2 SASEGT. CDR3 DNA: TGTGCCAGCAGTGTAGAGGACGCGAACACCGGGGAGCTGTTTTTT. It translates to CASSVEDANTGELFF.